What follows describes a single T cell receptor beta chain. Its matching antigen is unknown. The data belong to a study of response to subunit inactivated influenza vaccine. Regarding the study as a whole: There was a suggestion from the authors that each seasonal influenza vaccination recruits few new T cells.

Each CDR3 protein is one row after TCRdb ran MiXCR on the RT-PCR reads. The sample has approximately 230,000 distinct CDR3 sequences, more than 10% seen once. The CDR3 is 13 residues long. Germline CDR1 and CDR2: SGHRS and YFSETQ. V was trimmed by 5 bases and J by 5 bases, leaving 10 bases between them. The genes are TRBV5-1 and TRBJ2-2, with D hard to call. This specimen consisted of non-naive T cells sorted from PBMCs, obtained 14 to 15 days before vaccination. This sequence was found in a man aged 45 to 65 who received an inactivated influenza vaccine. The CDR3 nucleotides are TGCGCCAGCAGTTTCGGTCGGACCGGGGAGCTGTTTTTT. Translation gives CASSFGRTGELFF.